These 10 T cell receptor beta chains were sequenced from one sample in a study of CD8 T cells in Susac syndrome. Reverse transcription of about 0.45 to 1 ug RNA was carried out with random hexamers. One entry per CDR3 protein results from TCRdb running MiXCR on the immunoSEQ multiplex PCR reads. This table has under 90,000 distinct CDR3 sequences, 95% appearing once. What was sequenced was CD8+ T cells from PBMCs. The receptors derive from a human donor with Susac syndrome.

The DNA of the CDR3 is TGCAGCGAGGGAGCCCTGGCTAACTATGGCTACACCTTC. Its translation: CSEGALANYGYTF. The genes are TRBV29-1 and TRBJ1-2; D unclear. This CDR3 is built from 13 residues. Looked up from germline, CDR1 is SQVTM and CDR2 is ANQGSEA. V was pared by 7 bases and J by 0 bases, with 12 bases between.

The chain couples TRBV13 to TRBJ2-2; 13 nucleotides align to TRBD2. Losses at the gene ends were 5 bases for V and 1 base for J; bases not matched to a gene: 4. The CDR3 consists of 17 residues. Germline V gene lookup returns CDR1 PRHDT and CDR2 FYEKMQ (reference sequence). The CDR3, as DNA: TGTGCCAGCAGCCTCGGACTAGCGGGAGAGAACACCGGGGAGCTGTTTTTT. Translating it yields CASSLGLAGENTGELFF.

V is TRBV13 and J is TRBJ1-2; perhaps TRBD1 as D (6 bases). This CDR3 has 16 residues. Deletions cut 2 bases from V and 3 bases from J, with 16 bases between. Per the germline V gene, CDR1 is PRHDT and CDR2 is FYEKMQ (reference sequence). CDR3 protein: CASSLRGEPLYYGYTF. Here the CDR3 DNA reads TGTGCCAGCAGCTTAAGGGGGGAGCCCCTCTACTATGGCTACACCTTC.

The chain combines TRBV5-6 with TRBJ2-1; D perhaps matches TRBD1 (6 bases). The CDR3 runs 16 residues. Germline V gene data show CDR1 as SGHDT and CDR2 as YYEEEE. V lost 0 bases and J 4 bases, leaving 14 bases between the germline ends. DNA of the CDR3: TGTGCCAGCAGCTTGGGAACAACAGGGTCTTACAATGAGCAGTTCTTC. Its translation: CASSLGTTGSYNEQFF.

This chain joins TRBV6-2 or TRBV6-3 and TRBJ1-5; D unresolved. CDR1 MNHEY and CDR2 SVGEGT come from the germline V gene. CDR3 length: 15 residues. Between the trimmed V and J ends, which lost 0 bases and 2 bases, there was a span of 8 bases. This chain's CDR3 is CASSYSPGGNQPQHF. DNA of the CDR3: TGTGCCAGCAGTTACTCCCCGGGAGGCAATCAGCCCCAGCATTTT.

The V gene is TRBV20-1, the J gene TRBJ2-5; D is undetermined. V gave up 2 bases and J gave up 4 bases, with 11 bases separating them. This CDR3 comprises 13 residues. The V gene's germline CDR1 is DFQATT and CDR2 SNEGSKA (reference sequence). The DNA for the CDR3 is TGCAGTGCTAGATGGATCAGTATAGAGACCCAGTACTTC. It specifies CSARWISIETQYF.

This clonotype has more than one count but fewer than ten. This sequence joins TRBV19 and TRBJ2-1, with 8 bases aligning to TRBD2. The germline CDR1 and CDR2 sequences are LNHDA and SQIVND (reference sequence). The CDR3 spans 11 residues. Trimming removed 8 bases from V and 7 bases from J; junction bases left unmatched: 1. The CDR3 loop reads CASSSGNEQFF. In nucleotides, the CDR3 is TGTGCCAGTTCTAGCGGGAATGAGCAGTTCTTC.

This sequence joins TRBV30 and TRBJ2-3; 7 bases map to TRBD2. This CDR3 comprises 15 residues. Germline V gene lookup returns CDR1 GTSNPN and CDR2 SVGIG (reference sequence). Losses at the gene ends were 0 bases for V and 0 bases for J; bases not matched to a gene: 3. The CDR3 is CAWSVGGSSTDTQYF. The CDR3 coding sequence is TGTGCCTGGAGTGTAGGCGGGAGCAGCACAGATACGCAGTATTTT.

CDR3 DNA: TGCAGCGTTACTATTGCGGCTGGCTACACCTTC. Amino acids: CSVTIAAGYTF. J is TRBJ1-2 and V is TRBV29-1; D gene unclear. V lost 5 bases and J 7 bases, leaving 11 bases between the germline ends. This CDR3 comprises 11 residues. CDR1 and CDR2 (germline): SQVTM, ANQGSEA.

The J gene is TRBJ2-1, the V gene TRBV20-1; the D gene is possibly TRBD2 (6 bases). The CDR3 runs to 16 residues. The germline V gene has CDR1 DFQATT and CDR2 SNEGSKA (reference sequence). V was cut by 5 bases and J by 6 bases, with 23 bases left in between. The CDR3 loop reads CSAPLLVAGSGNEQFF. The CDR3 DNA follows: TGCAGTGCTCCCCTCCTAGTGGCGGGATCGGGCAATGAGCAGTTCTTC.